The 13 T cell receptor beta chains given below trace back to one sample, sequenced in a study of CD8+ T cells in alopecia areata. Treatment described: oral pan-JAK inhibitor, 5-10 mg twice daily. cDNA serving as the sequencing template came from extracted, reverse transcribed RNA. Assay: immunoSEQ multiplex PCR; the TCRdb copy retains only in-frame clones and omits some. This sample has 200,000 to 250,000 clones, with 55% to 70% found just once. Sequenced material: CD4+ T cells sorted from blood, taken at week 4, from a patient treated with tofacitinib. The receptors stem from a human donor with alopecia areata.

The chain combines TRBV2 with TRBJ2-7; tentative D call: TRBD2 (5 bases). Germline V gives CDR1 SNHLY, CDR2 FYNNEI. The V and J ends lost 7 bases and 3 bases respectively, with 19 bases between them. The CDR3 is made up of 15 amino acids. The CDR3 DNA is TGTGCCAGCAATCCGGACTTGGTGACGTTCTACGAGCAGTACTTC. The encoded protein is CASNPDLVTFYEQYF.

This clone was seen a handful of times. The chain uses TRBV5-6 and TRBJ1-6, with 7 bases matching TRBD1. CDR3 length: 14 amino acids. CDR1 SGHDT and CDR2 YYEEEE come from the germline V gene. The ends lost 5 bases at V and 10 bases at J; junction bases unmatched: 9. The CDR3 DNA sequence: TGTGCCAGCAGGACGACGGCAGGGGGATCACCCCTCCACTTT. It specifies CASRTTAGGSPLHF.

In its sample, this clone was seen a few times. The V call is TRBV2, the J call TRBJ1-1; D may be TRBD1 (6 bases). V lost 5 bases to trimming and J lost 5 bases, with 15 bases between them. The CDR3 contains 14 residues. Germline V CDR1 and CDR2: SNHLY, FYNNEI. The CDR3 loop reads CASSTTQGLTEAFF. The CDR3, as DNA: TGTGCCAGCAGTACCACCCAGGGGCTAACTGAAGCTTTCTTT.

The chain is built from TRBV27 and TRBJ2-3, with D unclear. CDR3 length: 11 residues. V lost 2 bases to trimming and J lost 5 bases, with 2 bases between them. The germline CDR1 and CDR2 sequences are MNHEY and SMNVEV (reference sequence). The CDR3 DNA follows: TGTGCCAGCAGTTTAAGAGATACGCAGTATTTT. Amino acid sequence: CASSLRDTQYF.

V and J are TRBV30 and TRBJ2-1; 7 bases align to TRBD2. Unmatched junction bases numbered 2, after V lost 0 bases and J lost 9 bases. The V gene's germline CDR1 is GTSNPN and CDR2 SVGIG (reference sequence). This CDR3 region has 12 residues. CDR3 sequence (DNA): TGTGCCTGGAGTGTACAGCGGGGTGAGCAGTTCTTC. Translated, it gives CAWSVQRGEQFF.

V gene TRBV11-2 combines with J gene TRBJ1-5; D remains ambiguous. CDR1 and CDR2 from the germline V gene are SGHAT and FQNNGV. The CDR3 has 13 amino acids. The V and J ends lost 5 bases and 7 bases respectively, with 12 bases between them. In DNA form, the CDR3 reads TGTGCCAGCAGCCTCCCCGGAGGACAGCCCCAGCATTTT. Its translation: CASSLPGGQPQHF. The variable domain in full, with the rest retrieved from reference TRBV11-2 and TRBJ1-5, is EAGVAQSPRYKIIEKRQSVAFWCNPISGHATLYWYQQILGQGPKLLIQFQNNGVVDDSQLPKDRFSAERLKGVDSTLKIQPAKLEDSAVYLCASSLPGGQPQHFGDGTRLSIL.

The rearrangement uses TRBV12-5 and TRBJ1-2; D ambiguous. Trimming removed 3 bases from V and 8 bases from J, with 10 bases in between. The V gene's germline CDR1 is LGHNT and CDR2 FRNRAP. The CDR3 contains 12 residues. The chain's CDR3 is CASGFSGYGYTF. The DNA of the CDR3 is TGTGCTAGTGGTTTTTCGGGTTACGGCTACACCTTC.

J is TRBJ2-5 and V is TRBV29-1; tentative D call: TRBD2 (6 bases). This CDR3 comprises 13 residues. Germline V gene sequence: CDR1 SQVTM, CDR2 ANQGSEA. V lost 7 bases, J lost 4 bases, and 16 bases lay in between. The CDR3 coding sequence is TGCAGCGCGAGGGACTTGGGGGGAGAGACCCAGTACTTC. This encodes CSARDLGGETQYF.

This clone was detected once. The same CDR3 is also encoded by other DNA sequences in this sample. The chain recombines TRBV29-1 with TRBJ1-5, with TRBD1 matching over 8 bases. The germline CDR1 and CDR2 sequences are SQVTM and ANQGSEA. The CDR3 sequence is 13 residues long. With V trimmed by 6 bases and J by 6 bases, 7 bases remained unmatched. Here the CDR3 DNA reads TGCAGCGTCGTAGGACAGGGAGGTCAGCCCCAGCATTTT. Protein product: CSVVGQGGQPQHF.

CDR3 residues: CSASGRLTDEAFF. DNA for the CDR3: TGCAGCGCCTCCGGCCGTCTGACAGATGAAGCTTTCTTT. The chain joins TRBV29-1 to TRBJ1-1, with a weak D call TRBD1 (5 bases). The CDR3 runs 13 residues. Trimming took 7 bases from V and 7 from J, leaving 19 bases between them. Germline CDR1 SQVTM, CDR2 ANQGSEA.

In its sample, this clone was seen a few times. The V call is TRBV15, the J call TRBJ2-7; tentatively, D is TRBD1 (5 bases). Germline V lookup: CDR1 LNHNV, CDR2 YYDKDF (reference sequence). Trimming removed 0 bases at V and 0 bases at J, with 6 bases between. The CDR3 is 14 residues long. The CDR3 loop reads CATSRDQGSYEQYF. Here the CDR3 DNA reads TGTGCCACCAGCAGAGATCAGGGCTCCTACGAGCAGTACTTC.

This clone was picked up one time. This chain links TRBV29-1 with TRBJ1-2; 8 nucleotides line up with TRBD1. V gave up 0 bases and J gave up 8 bases; unmatched junction bases: 8. Germline CDR1 reads SQVTM; CDR2 reads ANQGSEA. This CDR3 contains 14 residues. CDR3 DNA: TGCAGCGTTGAAGATCTAAAACAGGGGGAAGGCTACACCTTC. Translation gives CSVEDLKQGEGYTF.

This clone occurred a few times. The chain is built from TRBV7-6 and TRBJ2-3, with 7 bases lining up with TRBD1. V was pared by 4 bases and J by 1 base, with 5 bases of the junction left unmatched. CDR3 length equals 15 residues. Germline loops: CDR1 SGHVS, CDR2 FNYEAQ. CDR3 sequence (DNA): TGTGCCAGCAGCTCAGCCGGGACAGGCACAGATACGCAGTATTTT. Protein product: CASSSAGTGTDTQYF.